This is a list of T cell receptor beta chains from one sample in a study of shared clonotypes between healthy human individuals. Only in-frame clones appear in the TCRdb table, and some are missing; sequencing was by immunoSEQ multiplex PCR. The table has some 1.4 million clones, roughly 96% seen once. The sample consisted of naive CD4+ T cells sorted from blood. These receptors originate from a man aged 30 to 45 in good health. Each CDR3 is given with its conserved first and last residue. A D gene is named only where the DNA matches it firmly. Clone size is not always given. Where it is, it says once, few, many or a class for expanded clones.

TRBV6-4	NA	NA	TRBJ2-6	TGTGCCAGCAGTGTAGACTCTGGGGCCAACGTCCTGACTTTC	CASSVDSGANVLTF
TRBV6-5	NA	NA	TRBJ1-5	TGTGCCAGCAGTTACTCCTCTGGTACCGGTCAGCCCCAGCATTTT	CASSYSSGTGQPQHF
TRBV10-3	NA	NA	TRBJ2-6	TGTGCCATCAGTGAGTCACCGAGCGGTAGATTCTCTGGGGCCAACGTCCTGACTTTC	CAISESPSGRFSGANVLTF
TRBV10-3	NA	few	TRBJ2-2	TGTGCCATCAGGGAGTCAGTTAACACCGGGGAGCTGTTTTTT	CAIRESVNTGELFF
TRBV29-1	TRBD2	NA	TRBJ2-1	TGCAGCGTCGAAAGACTAGCGGTCAACAATGAGCAGTTCTTC	CSVERLAVNNEQFF
TRBV11-3	TRBD2	NA	TRBJ2-1	TGTGCCAGCAGCTTACAGCTGGGAGGGACCTACAATGAGCAGTTCTTC	CASSLQLGGTYNEQFF
TRBV9	NA	once	TRBJ2-7	TGTGCCAGCAGCGAAGGACGGCCAGAAGCCTACGAGCAGTACTTC	CASSEGRPEAYEQYF
TRBV19	NA	NA	TRBJ2-3	TGTGCCAGTAGTATAGAGGGTGGACCGAGGGATACGCAGTATTTT	CASSIEGGPRDTQYF
TRBV16	TRBD2	NA	TRBJ2-3	TGTGCCAGCAGCCCCACCGGACTTTGGCGGGAGAGCACAGATACGCAGTATTTT	CASSPTGLWRESTDTQYF
TRBV29-1	NA	NA	TRBJ2-7	TGCAGCGTTGCTGACTGGGAGCAGTACTTC	CSVADWEQYF
TRBV14	NA	once	TRBJ2-7	TGTGCCAGCAGCCAAGGAGGTGAGCAGTACTTC	CASSQGGEQYF
TRBV28	NA	few	TRBJ1-5	TGTGCCAGCAGTTTATCCGGGGCAGGCTACCATCAGCCCCAGCATTTT	CASSLSGAGYHQPQHF
TRBV25-1	NA	NA	TRBJ2-3	TGTGCCAGCAGTGAATCGGGGGACTTCCGAACAGATACGCAGTATTTT	CASSESGDFRTDTQYF
TRBV7-2	NA	NA	TRBJ1-5	TGTGCCAGCAGCTTAGTATTAGGAGGGTTTGCCAATCAGCCCCAGCATTTT	CASSLVLGGFANQPQHF
TRBV5-1	TRBD2	NA	TRBJ2-6	TGCGCCAGCAGCTTCCTCCCGACTAGCGGGAGGTTGGGGGCCAACGTCCTGACTTTC	CASSFLPTSGRLGANVLTF
TRBV28	NA	NA	TRBJ1-2	TGTGCCAGCAGTTTAGAAGGTTTCAGTAACTATGGCTACACCTTC	CASSLEGFSNYGYTF
TRBV7-3	NA	NA	TRBJ2-1	TGTGCCAGCAGCTTAGGTCGAACCCCTTACAATGAGCAGTTCTTC	CASSLGRTPYNEQFF
TRBV5-1	TRBD1	NA	TRBJ2-5	TGCGCCAGCAGCCTCACCCGGGACAGCCTCCGCGTCGAGACCCAGTACTTC	CASSLTRDSLRVETQYF
TRBV7-9	NA	NA	TRBJ1-2	TGTGCCAGCAGCCTGGGGGGATACAACTATGGCTACACCTTC	CASSLGGYNYGYTF
TRBV5-1	NA	NA	TRBJ2-3	TGCGCCAGCAGCCCGATAACTAGCACAGATACGCAGTATTTT	CASSPITSTDTQYF
TRBV15	TRBD1	NA	TRBJ2-7	TGTGCCACCAGCAGAGCGGGACAGGGGACCTACGAGCAGTACTTC	CATSRAGQGTYEQYF
TRBV5-1	NA	NA	TRBJ2-1	TGCGCCAGCAGCGAGGGAGGGGGCGACAATGAGCAGTTCTTC	CASSEGGGDNEQFF
TRBV19	NA	NA	TRBJ1-1	TGTGCCAGTAGTATAAGACTGGAAGCTTTCTTT	CASSIRLEAFF
TRBV19	NA	NA	TRBJ2-4	TGTGCCAGTAGATCATTTAGCGGTCCCAAAAACATTCAGTACTTC	CASRSFSGPKNIQYF
TRBV9	TRBD2	NA	TRBJ2-5	TGTGCCAGCAGCGTATTCCGACTAGCGGGAGAAGAGACCCAGTACTTC	CASSVFRLAGEETQYF
TRBV29-1	TRBD2	NA	TRBJ2-3	TGCAGCGTAAAGGGACTATCCGCTAGCACAGATACGCAGTATTTT	CSVKGLSASTDTQYF
TRBV29-1	TRBD1	NA	TRBJ2-1	TGCAGCGTTGGGGCCGGGACAGGGTTTAATGAGCAGTTCTTC	CSVGAGTGFNEQFF
TRBV28	NA	NA	TRBJ1-5	TGTGCCAGCACAGACAAATATCAGCCCCAGCATTTT	CASTDKYQPQHF
TRBV11-2	TRBD2	NA	TRBJ2-1	TGTGCCAGCAGCTTAGGGCCGGGACTAGCGGGAAATGAGCAGTTCTTC	CASSLGPGLAGNEQFF
TRBV7-9	TRBD2	NA	TRBJ2-1	TGTGCCAGCAGCTTCGGACTAGCGGGAGTTCACGGGCAGTTCTTC	CASSFGLAGVHGQFF
TRBV9	NA	NA	TRBJ1-1	TGTGCCAGCAGCGTAGATATAGGGGGTTGGGCTTTCTTT	CASSVDIGGWAFF
TRBV7-8	NA	NA	TRBJ1-1	TGTGCCAGCAGCTTACGACAGGCTGCTAGGGGTCAAAGAGAAGCTTTCTTT	CASSLRQAARGQREAFF
TRBV19	TRBD2	NA	TRBJ2-3	TGTGCCAGTAGTATAACTAGCGGGACAACAGATACGCAGTATTTT	CASSITSGTTDTQYF
TRBV6-4	NA	NA	TRBJ2-3	TGTGCCAGCAGTGAGCTAGGACTAAAGATCCAGTATTTT	CASSELGLKIQYF
TRBV4-3	TRBD2	NA	TRBJ2-1	TGCGCCAGCAGCCAAAGAAGTTTCACTAGCGGGACTTCCCACAATGAGCAGTTCTTC	CASSQRSFTSGTSHNEQFF